Sequencing of this T cell receptor (beta chain) was carried out in a study of blood T cell repertoires in COVID-19. Study-level background: Material from acute and convalescent COVID-19 was sourced from the United States, Italy and Spain. T cells, B-cell-depleted T cells, or PBMCs provided the cDNA or gDNA that served as material.

The table lists this clone with a count of one. This CDR3 comprises 15 residues. Between the trimmed V and J ends, which lost 0 bases and 0 bases, there was a span of 7 bases. CDR1 is SGDLS, CDR2 YYNGEE, per germline. Participant ages covered about 18 to 89 years across about two dozen US areas. Participants' reported clinical history set cohort assignment. Libraries were prepared by immunoSEQ multiplex PCR; TCRdb keeps only in-frame clonotypes and omits some of them. The data hold around 280,000 clones, with 70% to 90% observed a single time. The sequence derives from a woman aged 40 to 50 who had recovered from COVID-19. The rearrangement joins TRBV9 to TRBJ2-1; D may be TRBD1 (5 bases). Source material: PBMCs or T cells enriched from blood (not recorded which). The CDR3, as DNA: TGTGCCAGCAGCGTAGCTACAGGCTCCTACAATGAGCAGTTCTTC. Amino acid sequence: CASSVATGSYNEQFF.